This T cell receptor (beta chain) was retrieved from a study of cytomegalovirus exposure and HLA in healthy donors. Turning to this clone: What it binds is unknown.

The PCR ran on 60 Vbeta and 13 Jbeta primers. The data were produced by immunoSEQ multiplex PCR, yet TCRdb's version contains in-frame clones alone and is incomplete. The table has about 120,000 clones, more than 75% seen once. This CDR3 is built from 16 residues. V lost 5 bases, J lost 6 bases, and 6 bases stayed unmatched. Per the germline V gene, CDR1 is PRHDT and CDR2 is FYEKMQ (reference sequence). Overall study findings and caveats: Reports indicate that TCR beta sequences accurately predicted the HLA-A and HLA-B alleles of most subjects. In a later analysis, specific HLA alleles were associated with around 17,000 TCR beta sequences at a 0.05 false discovery rate. Reports showed the classifier diagnosing cytomegalovirus status with high specificity and sensitivity.

The chain has TRBV13 and TRBJ2-3; 15 nucleotides align to TRBD2. This TCR derives from a man aged 25-45 years in good health and CMV-seropositive. The specimen sequenced was PBMCs. The CDR3 region has the DNA TGTGCCAGCAGCCCCCTTGGACTAGCGGGAGGGGATACGCAGTATTTT. Its translation is CASSPLGLAGGDTQYF.